These 24 T cell receptor beta chains originate from one sample sequenced in a study of T cell responses to AZD1222 COVID-19 vaccine. Profiling relied on immunoSEQ multiplex PCR, and the TCRdb table lists in-frame clones only, not all of them. The table lists 150,000 to 200,000 clones, around 92% of them singletons. Here the sequenced sample was peripheral blood, taken on day 0 of AZD1222 vaccination. The source is an adult in good health.

The rearrangement joins TRBV12-3 or TRBV12-4 to TRBJ1-2, with D maybe TRBD1 (6 bases). The CDR3 length is 12 residues. The ends were cut back, 5 bases at V and 6 bases at J, with 10 bases in the middle. In nucleotides, the CDR3 is TGTGCCAGCAGTCCCGGACAGAATGGCTACACCTTC. This encodes CASSPGQNGYTF.

This sequence joins TRBV6-5 and TRBJ1-2, with D uncertain. Per germline, CDR1 MNHEY and CDR2 SVGAGI. The CDR3 loop spans 13 amino acids. V was clipped by 2 bases and J by 8 bases, with 12 bases between them. The CDR3 sequence is CASSYDRLGGYTF. For the CDR3, the DNA is TGTGCCAGCAGTTACGATCGGTTGGGGGGCTACACCTTC.

This chain connects TRBV2 to TRBJ1-4; perhaps TRBD1 as D (5 bases). Germline CDR1 SNHLY, CDR2 FYNNEI. Trimming stripped 1 base from V and 7 bases from J, with 13 bases between. This CDR3 comprises 15 residues. The CDR3 here is CASSEGSSRGEKLFF. The CDR3 nucleotides are TGTGCCAGCAGTGAAGGAAGCTCAAGGGGTGAAAAACTGTTTTTT. The complete variable domain, with remaining parts taken from reference TRBV2 and TRBJ1-4, reads EPEVTQTPSHQVTQMGQEVILRCVPISNHLYFYWYRQILGQKVEFLVSFYNNEISEKSEIFDDQFSVERPDGSNFTLKIRSTKLEDSAMYFCASSEGSSRGEKLFFGSGTQLSVL.

V usage is TRBV19 and J usage is TRBJ1-1; possibly TRBD1 for D (6 bases). Germline V lookup: CDR1 LNHDA, CDR2 SQIVND (reference sequence). Trimming pared 5 bases from V and 1 base from J, leaving 14 bases between. The CDR3 runs 15 residues. The DNA of the CDR3 is TGTGCCAGTAGTCTCTCCCCGACAGGGAACACTGAAGCTTTCTTT. This gives the protein CASSLSPTGNTEAFF.

V is TRBV6-5 and J is TRBJ1-1; D gene ambiguous. V was clipped by 2 bases and J by 2 bases, with 9 bases between them. The CDR3 runs 14 residues. Germline CDR1 reads MNHEY; CDR2 reads SVGAGI. CDR3 bases: TGTGCCAGCAGTTACAGGGTAGGAAACACTGAAGCTTTCTTT. This encodes CASSYRVGNTEAFF.

The chain has TRBV18 and TRBJ1-5; D is possibly TRBD1 (5 bases). Per the germline V gene, CDR1 is KGHSH and CDR2 is LQKENI. The V end was cut by 4 bases, the J end by 5 bases, with 15 bases between. The CDR3 is 15 amino acids. The CDR3: CASSRIGMGHQPQHF. Here the CDR3 DNA reads TGTGCCAGCTCACGTATTGGGATGGGGCATCAGCCCCAGCATTTT. The whole variable domain, filled in from reference TRBV18 and TRBJ1-5, reads NAGVMQNPRHLVRRRGQEARLRCSPMKGHSHVYWYRQLPEEGLKFMVYLQKENIIDESGMPKERFSAEFPKEGPSILRIQQVVRGDSAAYFCASSRIGMGHQPQHFGDGTRLSIL.

The V and J genes are TRBV6-5 and TRBJ2-2, with unresolved D. This CDR3 is built from 15 residues. V was clipped by 2 bases and J by 4 bases, with 11 bases between them. The germline V gene has CDR1 MNHEY and CDR2 SVGAGI. Here the CDR3 DNA reads TGTGCCAGCAGTTACGAAAACGCTGCCACCGGGGAGCTGTTTTTT. Amino acids: CASSYENAATGELFF.

This chain's CDR3 is CASSLQRDQPQHF. The DNA for the CDR3 is TGTGCCAGCAGCCTCCAGCGTGATCAGCCCCAGCATTTT. The rearrangement links TRBV7-2 to TRBJ1-5; D ambiguous. The V and J ends lost 5 bases and 5 bases respectively, with 10 bases between them. The CDR3 has 13 amino acids. Germline assignment: CDR1 SGHTA and CDR2 FQGNSA. The full variable domain, completed using reference TRBV7-2 and TRBJ1-5, is GAGVSQSPSNKVTEKGKDVELRCDPISGHTALYWYRQSLGQGLEFLIYFQGNSAPDKSGLPSDRFSAERTGGSVSTLTIQRTQQEDSAVYLCASSLQRDQPQHFGDGTRLSIL.

The V call is TRBV28, the J call TRBJ1-3; a weak D match, TRBD1 (6 bases). The CDR3 totals 17 residues. CDR1 and CDR2 (germline): MDHEN, SYDVKM. Trimming took 5 bases from V and 4 from J, leaving 21 bases between them. The CDR3 DNA follows: TGTGCCAGCAGTCCCGGGGCAGGGGCGGCGAGGGGAAACACCATATATTTT. Its protein product is CASSPGAGAARGNTIYF.

DNA of the CDR3: TGTGCCAGCAGTGAAATGAGGGTAGCTGGAAACACCATATATTTT. It translates to CASSEMRVAGNTIYF. The V and J genes are TRBV6-1 and TRBJ1-3; D not certain. CDR3 length equals 15 residues. Germline V CDR1 and CDR2: MNHNS, SASEGT. Trimming took off 2 bases at V and 2 bases at J, with 10 bases between the two ends.

The genes are TRBV28 and TRBJ1-6; TRBD1 aligns across 7 bases. V gave up 1 base and J gave up 7 bases; unmatched junction bases: 4. Looked up from germline, CDR1 is MDHEN and CDR2 is SYDVKM. CDR3 length: 15 residues. CDR3 sequence reads: CASSLYRGVNSPLHF. In DNA, the CDR3 is TGTGCCAGCAGTTTATACAGGGGAGTGAATTCACCCCTCCACTTT.

The chain joins TRBV6-4 to TRBJ2-5; 12 bases agree with TRBD2. The V gene's germline CDR1 is MRHNA and CDR2 SNTAGT. The V gene end was trimmed by 7 bases and the J gene end by 1 base; junction bases not matched to a gene: 7. This CDR3 spans 16 amino acids. CDR3 protein: CASTTSGRWSQETQYF. CDR3 in DNA: TGTGCCAGCACAACTAGCGGGAGGTGGTCCCAAGAGACCCAGTACTTC.

This chain connects TRBV7-6 to TRBJ2-5; 12 positions agree with TRBD2. V trimming: 5 bases; J trimming: 2 bases; junction bases outside the gene matches: 6. The length of the CDR3 is 16 residues. Germline V gene data show CDR1 as SGHVS and CDR2 as FNYEAQ. CDR3 protein: CASSPTGTSGQETQYF. Here the CDR3 DNA reads TGTGCCAGCAGCCCCACCGGGACTAGCGGGCAAGAGACCCAGTACTTC.

This chain joins TRBV5-4 and TRBJ1-2; possible D gene TRBD1, 6 bases. V gave up 2 bases and J gave up 2 bases, with 13 bases separating them. Germline V CDR1 and CDR2: SGHNT, YYREEE (reference sequence). There are 15 residues in the CDR3. The CDR3 DNA reads as TGTGCCAGCAGCTTACAGCCGGGACAAAACTATGGCTACACCTTC. This translates into CASSLQPGQNYGYTF.

This clone showed up just once. This sequence joins TRBV4-3 and TRBJ2-1; D call uncertain. V was clipped by 1 base and J by 4 bases, with 11 bases between them. The CDR3 consists of 15 residues. Per germline, CDR1 LGHNA and CDR2 YSLEER. In nucleotides, the CDR3 is TGCGCCAGCAGCCAAGGGGGTCTCATTTACAATGAGCAGTTCTTC. It yields the protein CASSQGGLIYNEQFF.

This chain uses TRBV5-6 with TRBJ2-1, with D uncertain. This CDR3 is 14 amino acids long. V lost 4 bases, J lost 3 bases, and 11 bases lay in between. Germline V lookup: CDR1 SGHDT, CDR2 YYEEEE. In DNA, the CDR3 is TGTGCCAGCAGCAGTCGGCTGAACTACAATGAGCAGTTCTTC. This translates into CASSSRLNYNEQFF.

The CDR3 DNA reads as TGTGCCAGCAGCTTAGCGCTAACGGGAAGCTCCTACAATGAGCAGTTCTTC. This sequence encodes CASSLALTGSSYNEQFF. The chain links TRBV7-2 to TRBJ2-1; D possibly corresponds to TRBD2 (5 bases). The CDR3 consists of 17 residues. The germline CDR1 and CDR2 sequences are SGHTA and FQGNSA. The V and J ends lost 0 bases and 0 bases respectively, with 12 bases between them. Full variable domain (missing parts from reference TRBV7-2 and TRBJ2-1): GAGVSQSPSNKVTEKGKDVELRCDPISGHTALYWYRQSLGQGLEFLIYFQGNSAPDKSGLPSDRFSAERTGGSVSTLTIQRTQQEDSAVYLCASSLALTGSSYNEQFFGPGTRLTVL.

The rearrangement uses TRBV27 and TRBJ2-2, with D perhaps assigned TRBD1 or TRBD2 (5 bases each). Trimming left V 5 bases short and J 1 base short, with 14 bases between. The CDR3 is 16 amino acids. Per the germline V gene, CDR1 is MNHEY and CDR2 is SMNVEV (reference sequence). CDR3 amino acids: CASSPTGTENTGELFF. The CDR3 DNA follows: TGTGCCAGCAGTCCAACCGGGACGGAGAACACCGGGGAGCTGTTTTTT.

The chain recombines TRBV4-2 with TRBJ1-4; TRBD1 aligns across 7 bases. J gave up 5 bases and V 5 bases, and 8 bases lay outside the gene matches. Germline V lookup: CDR1 LGHNA, CDR2 YNFKEQ. The CDR3 spans 15 residues. CDR3 DNA: TGTGCCAGCAGCACCAAGGACAGGAGGAATGAAAAACTGTTTTTT. As protein: CASSTKDRRNEKLFF.

The chain is built from TRBV5-4 and TRBJ2-5; TRBD1 aligns across 12 bases. The CDR3 sequence is 15 residues long. Losses at the gene ends were 0 bases for V and 4 bases for J; bases not matched to a gene: 1. Germline values: CDR1 SGHNT, CDR2 YYREEE (reference sequence). CDR3 amino acids: CASSLEGQGAETQYF. CDR3 coding DNA: TGTGCCAGCAGCTTGGAGGGACAGGGGGCAGAGACCCAGTACTTC.

The chain combines TRBV12-3 or TRBV12-4 with TRBJ1-1; maybe TRBD1 (6 bases). Trimming pared 6 bases from V and 6 bases from J, leaving 14 bases between. The CDR3 has 13 amino acids. The CDR3 region has the DNA TGTGCCAGCAGCCTACAGGGAAGAGCTGAAGCTTTCTTT. Amino acid sequence: CASSLQGRAEAFF.

For this clone: Other DNA sequences in this specimen translate into the identical CDR3. The V gene is TRBV6-5, the J gene TRBJ2-1; the D gene is possibly TRBD2 (5 bases). Looked up from germline, CDR1 is MNHEY and CDR2 is SVGAGI. The CDR3 totals 14 residues. V lost 8 bases, J lost 0 bases, and 11 bases lay in between. The CDR3 nucleotides are TGTGCCAGCCGTCGGGGATACTCCTACAATGAGCAGTTCTTC. This encodes CASRRGYSYNEQFF.

This clone is a singleton in its sample. V gene TRBV5-1 combines with J gene TRBJ1-1; the D is unclear. The germline CDR1 and CDR2 sequences are SGHRS and YFSETQ. The CDR3 has 14 residues. V was shortened by 0 bases and J by 5 bases, with 11 bases between the two germline ends. CDR3 sequence (DNA): TGCGCCAGCAGCTTGGATTACCGCGGGACTGAAGCTTTCTTT. This gives the protein CASSLDYRGTEAFF.

The CDR3 is CAWSTRGGQETQYF. CDR3 coding DNA: TGTGCCTGGAGTACCCGAGGCGGACAAGAGACCCAGTACTTC. The chain has TRBV30 and TRBJ2-5; D uncertain. The CDR3 consists of 14 residues. V lost 2 bases to trimming and J lost 2 bases, with 12 bases between them. Germline V gives CDR1 GTSNPN, CDR2 SVGIG (reference sequence). Filled out from reference TRBV30 and TRBJ2-5, the complete variable domain reads SQTIHQWPATLVQPVGSPLSLECTVEGTSNPNLYWYRQAAGRGLQLLFYSVGIGQISSEVPQNLSASRPQDRQFILSSKKLLLSDSGFYLCAWSTRGGQETQYFGPGTRLLVL.